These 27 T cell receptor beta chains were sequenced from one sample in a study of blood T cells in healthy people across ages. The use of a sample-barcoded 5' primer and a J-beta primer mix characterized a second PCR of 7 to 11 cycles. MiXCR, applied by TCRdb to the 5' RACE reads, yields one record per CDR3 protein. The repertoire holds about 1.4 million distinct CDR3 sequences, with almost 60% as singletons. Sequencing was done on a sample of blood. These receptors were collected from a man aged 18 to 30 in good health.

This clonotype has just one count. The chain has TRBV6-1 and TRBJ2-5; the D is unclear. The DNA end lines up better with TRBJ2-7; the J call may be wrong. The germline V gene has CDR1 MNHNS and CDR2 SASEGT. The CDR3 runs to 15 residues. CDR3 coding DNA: TGTGCCAGCAGCCAACCGGCCGTCCCGGGCTACGAGCAGTACTTC. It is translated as CASSQPAVPGYEQYF.

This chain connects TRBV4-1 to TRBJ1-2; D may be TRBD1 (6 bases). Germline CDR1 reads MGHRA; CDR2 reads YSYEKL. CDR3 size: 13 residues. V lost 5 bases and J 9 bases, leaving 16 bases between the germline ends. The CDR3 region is CASSARDTMSYTF. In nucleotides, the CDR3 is TGCGCCAGCAGCGCCCGGGACACAATGAGCTACACCTTC.

The CDR3 reads CARDPGLAAMNPWETQYF. Here the CDR3 DNA reads TGTGCCAGGGACCCGGGACTAGCGGCTATGAACCCCTGGGAGACCCAGTACTTC. The rearrangement uses TRBV6-4 and TRBJ2-5, with 11 nucleotides matching TRBD2. After removal of 9 bases from V and 5 bases from J, the junction contained 20 bases not matched to a gene. Germline V lookup: CDR1 MRHNA, CDR2 SNTAGT. The CDR3 extends over 18 amino acids.

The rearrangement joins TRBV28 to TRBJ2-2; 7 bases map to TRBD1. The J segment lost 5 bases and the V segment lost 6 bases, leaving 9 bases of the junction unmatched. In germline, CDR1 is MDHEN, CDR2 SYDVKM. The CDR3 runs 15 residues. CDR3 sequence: CASRHRGEGTGELFF. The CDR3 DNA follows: TGTGCCAGCAGGCACAGGGGAGAAGGGACCGGGGAGCTGTTTTTT.

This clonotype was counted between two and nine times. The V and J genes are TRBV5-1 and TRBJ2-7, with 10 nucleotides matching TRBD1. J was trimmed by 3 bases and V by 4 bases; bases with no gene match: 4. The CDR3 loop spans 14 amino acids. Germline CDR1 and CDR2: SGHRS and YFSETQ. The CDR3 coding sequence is TGCGCCAGCAGCGCGACAGGGGGCGTCTACGAGCAGTACTTC. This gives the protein CASSATGGVYEQYF.

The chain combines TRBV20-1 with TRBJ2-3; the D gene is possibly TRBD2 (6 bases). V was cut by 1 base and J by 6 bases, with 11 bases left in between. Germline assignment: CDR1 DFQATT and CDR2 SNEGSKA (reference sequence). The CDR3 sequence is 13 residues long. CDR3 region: CSARAAGKDTQYF. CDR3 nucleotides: TGCAGTGCTAGAGCCGCGGGAAAGGATACGCAGTATTTT.

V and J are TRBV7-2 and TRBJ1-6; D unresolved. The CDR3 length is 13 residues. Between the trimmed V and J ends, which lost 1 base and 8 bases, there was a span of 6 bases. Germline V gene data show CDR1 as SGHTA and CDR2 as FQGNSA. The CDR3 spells CASSLEVYSPLHF. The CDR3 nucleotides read TGTGCCAGCAGCTTAGAGGTGTATTCACCCCTCCACTTT.

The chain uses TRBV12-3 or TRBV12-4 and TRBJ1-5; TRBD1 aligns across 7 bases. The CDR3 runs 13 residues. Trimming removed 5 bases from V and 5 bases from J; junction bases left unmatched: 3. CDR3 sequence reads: CASSTDRYQPQHF. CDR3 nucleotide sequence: TGTGCCAGCAGTACGGACAGGTATCAGCCCCAGCATTTT.

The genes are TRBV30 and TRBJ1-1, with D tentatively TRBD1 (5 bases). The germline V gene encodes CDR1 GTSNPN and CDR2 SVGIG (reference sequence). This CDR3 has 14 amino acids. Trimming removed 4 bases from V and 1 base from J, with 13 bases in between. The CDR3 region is CAWTGGPPNTEAFF. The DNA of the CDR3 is TGTGCCTGGACCGGGGGTCCTCCGAACACTGAAGCTTTCTTT.

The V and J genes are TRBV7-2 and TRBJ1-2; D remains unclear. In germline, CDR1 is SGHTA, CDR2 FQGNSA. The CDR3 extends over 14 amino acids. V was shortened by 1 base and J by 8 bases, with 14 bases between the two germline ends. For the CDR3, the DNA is TGTGCCAGCAGCTTAGTTGGGGTTGTAGGAGGCTACACCTTC. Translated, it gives CASSLVGVVGGYTF.

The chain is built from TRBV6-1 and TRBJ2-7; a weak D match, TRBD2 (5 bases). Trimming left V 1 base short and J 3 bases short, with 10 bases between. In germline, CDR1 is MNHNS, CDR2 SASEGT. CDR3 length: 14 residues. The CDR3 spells CASSEEGSLYEQYF. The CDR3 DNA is TGTGCCAGCAGTGAAGAAGGGAGTCTCTACGAGCAGTACTTC.

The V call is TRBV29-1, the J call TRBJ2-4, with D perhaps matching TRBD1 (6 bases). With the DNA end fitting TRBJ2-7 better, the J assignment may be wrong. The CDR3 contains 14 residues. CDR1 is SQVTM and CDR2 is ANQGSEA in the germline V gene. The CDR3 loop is CSVVPGANIGEQYF. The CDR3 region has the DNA TGCAGCGTTGTTCCAGGGGCGAATATAGGCGAGCAGTACTTC.

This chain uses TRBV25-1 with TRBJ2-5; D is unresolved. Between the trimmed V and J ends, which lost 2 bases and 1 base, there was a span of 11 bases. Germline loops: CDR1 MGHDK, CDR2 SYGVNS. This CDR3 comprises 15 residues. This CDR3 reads CASSEDADIQETQYF. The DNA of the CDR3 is TGTGCCAGCAGTGAAGACGCGGATATCCAAGAGACCCAGTACTTC.

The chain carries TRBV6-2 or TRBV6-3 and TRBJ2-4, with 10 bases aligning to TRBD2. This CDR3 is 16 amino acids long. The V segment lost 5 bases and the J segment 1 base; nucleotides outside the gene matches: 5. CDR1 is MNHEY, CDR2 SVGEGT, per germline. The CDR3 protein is CASSRAGGMAKNIQYF. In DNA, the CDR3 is TGTGCCAGCAGTCGAGCGGGGGGGATGGCCAAAAACATTCAGTACTTC.

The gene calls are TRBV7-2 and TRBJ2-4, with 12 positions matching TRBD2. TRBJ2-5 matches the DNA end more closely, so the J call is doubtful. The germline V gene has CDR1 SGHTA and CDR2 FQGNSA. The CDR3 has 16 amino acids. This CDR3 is CASSLRLLAGGETQYF. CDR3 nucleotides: TGTGCCAGCAGCTTAAGATTACTAGCGGGAGGAGAGACCCAGTACTTC.

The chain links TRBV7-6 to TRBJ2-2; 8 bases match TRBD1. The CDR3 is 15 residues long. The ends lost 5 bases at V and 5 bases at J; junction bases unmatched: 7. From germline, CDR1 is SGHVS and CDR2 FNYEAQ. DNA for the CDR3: TGTGCCAGCAGCACCTGGACAGGGAGGACCGGGGAGCTGTTTTTT. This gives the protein CASSTWTGRTGELFF. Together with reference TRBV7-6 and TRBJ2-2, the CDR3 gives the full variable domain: GAGVSQSPRYKVTKRGQDVALRCDPISGHVSLYWYRQALGQGPEFLTYFNYEAQQDKSGLPNDRFSAERPEGSISTLTIQRTEQRDSAMYRCASSTWTGRTGELFFGEGSRLTVL.

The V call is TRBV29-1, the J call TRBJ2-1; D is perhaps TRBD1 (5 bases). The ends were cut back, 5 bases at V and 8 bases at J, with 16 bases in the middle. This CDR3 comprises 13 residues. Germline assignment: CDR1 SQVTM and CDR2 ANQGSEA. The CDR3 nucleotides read TGCAGCGTTCCTCACGGCAGGGAATATGAGCAGTTCTTC. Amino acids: CSVPHGREYEQFF.

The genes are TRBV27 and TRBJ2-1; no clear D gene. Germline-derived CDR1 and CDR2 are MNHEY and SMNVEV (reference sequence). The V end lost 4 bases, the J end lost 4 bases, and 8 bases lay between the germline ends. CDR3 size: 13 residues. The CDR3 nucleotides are TGTGCCAGCAGTTACGATGGGTACAATGAGCAGTTCTTC. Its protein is CASSYDGYNEQFF.

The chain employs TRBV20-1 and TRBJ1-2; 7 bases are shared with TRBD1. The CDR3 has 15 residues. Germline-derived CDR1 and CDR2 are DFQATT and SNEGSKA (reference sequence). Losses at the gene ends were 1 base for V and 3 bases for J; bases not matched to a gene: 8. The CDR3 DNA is TGCAGTGCTAGAGGGTCGCAGGGGGGAGACTATGGCTACACCTTC. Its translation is CSARGSQGGDYGYTF.

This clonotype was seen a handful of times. The CDR3 region is CSARGTSGSKTDTQYF. CDR3 nucleotides: TGCAGTGCTAGAGGGACTAGCGGGAGTAAGACAGATACGCAGTATTTT. The J gene is TRBJ2-3, the V gene TRBV20-1; 13 nucleotides align to TRBD2. The trim removed 1 base at V and 3 bases at J, leaving 4 bases unmatched. Germline loops: CDR1 DFQATT, CDR2 SNEGSKA (reference sequence). The CDR3 runs 16 residues.

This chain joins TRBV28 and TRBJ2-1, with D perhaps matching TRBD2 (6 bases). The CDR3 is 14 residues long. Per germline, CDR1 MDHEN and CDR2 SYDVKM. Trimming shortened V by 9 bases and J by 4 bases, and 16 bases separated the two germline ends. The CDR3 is CASTCGAGYNEQFF. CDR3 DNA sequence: TGTGCCAGTACCTGCGGGGCGGGGTACAATGAGCAGTTCTTC.

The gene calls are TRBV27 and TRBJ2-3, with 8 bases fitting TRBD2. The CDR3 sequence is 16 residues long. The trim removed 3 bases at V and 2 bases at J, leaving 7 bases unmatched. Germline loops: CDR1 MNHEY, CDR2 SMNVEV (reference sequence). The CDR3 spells CASSFGGSGTTDTQYF. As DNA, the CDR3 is TGTGCCAGCAGTTTCGGGGGTAGCGGGACCACAGATACGCAGTATTTT.

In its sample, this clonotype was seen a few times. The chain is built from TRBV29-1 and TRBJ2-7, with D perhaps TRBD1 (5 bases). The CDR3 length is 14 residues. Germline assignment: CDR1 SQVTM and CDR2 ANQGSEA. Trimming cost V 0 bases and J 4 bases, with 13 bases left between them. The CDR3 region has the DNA TGCAGCGTTGAAGATCAGGGCGTAGATTACGAGCAGTACTTC. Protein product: CSVEDQGVDYEQYF.

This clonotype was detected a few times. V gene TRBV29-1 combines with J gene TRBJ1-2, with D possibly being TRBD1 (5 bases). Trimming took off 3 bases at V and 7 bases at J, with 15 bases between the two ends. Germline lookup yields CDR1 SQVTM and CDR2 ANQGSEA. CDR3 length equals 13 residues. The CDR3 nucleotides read TGCAGCGTTGACCTATACCGGGACGGTGGCTACACCTTC. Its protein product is CSVDLYRDGGYTF.

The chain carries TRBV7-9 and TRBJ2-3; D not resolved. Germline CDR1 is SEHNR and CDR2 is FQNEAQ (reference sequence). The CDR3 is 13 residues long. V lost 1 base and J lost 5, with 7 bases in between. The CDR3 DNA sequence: TGTGCCAGCAGCTTAGGAATTTTAGATACGCAGTATTTT. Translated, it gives CASSLGILDTQYF. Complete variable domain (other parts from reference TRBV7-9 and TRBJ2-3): DTGVSQNPRHKITKRGQNVTFRCDPISEHNRLYWYRQTLGQGPEFLTYFQNEAQLEKSRLLSDRFSAERPKGSFSTLEIQRTEQGDSAMYLCASSLGILDTQYFGPGTRLTVL.

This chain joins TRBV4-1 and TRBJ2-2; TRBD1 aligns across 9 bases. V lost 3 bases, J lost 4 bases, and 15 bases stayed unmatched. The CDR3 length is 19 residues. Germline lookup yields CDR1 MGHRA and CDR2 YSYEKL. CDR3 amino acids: CASSHPNRRPGQGTGELFF. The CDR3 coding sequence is TGCGCCAGCAGCCATCCCAATAGAAGGCCGGGACAGGGCACCGGGGAGCTGTTTTTT.

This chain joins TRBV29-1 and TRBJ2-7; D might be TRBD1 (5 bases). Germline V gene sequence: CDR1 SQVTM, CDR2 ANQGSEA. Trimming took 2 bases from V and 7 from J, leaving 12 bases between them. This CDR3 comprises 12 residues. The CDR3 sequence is CSVEQGGVEQYF. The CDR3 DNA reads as TGCAGCGTTGAACAGGGTGGCGTGGAGCAGTACTTC.